These 20 T cell receptor beta chains were sequenced from one sample in a study of OX40 agonist ivuxolimab in advanced cancers. Sequencing was performed with immunoSEQ multiplex PCR; in TCRdb, only in-frame clones are kept and a portion is missing. The sample lists under 40,000 clones; 60% to 85% were seen once. The sequenced sample was CD4+ or CD8+ T cells sorted from blood, obtained in a trial of the OX40 agonist ivuxolimab. The receptors derive from an adult with an advanced solid tumor such as melanoma, head and neck, liver or kidney cancer.

The J gene is TRBJ2-2, the V gene TRBV11-2; D is undetermined. The length of the CDR3 is 14 residues. Trimming removed 0 bases from V and 6 bases from J, with 8 bases in between. Germline loops: CDR1 SGHAT, CDR2 FQNNGV. In nucleotides, the CDR3 is TGTGCCAGCAGCTTAGATGCAAGGGCCGGGGAGCTGTTTTTT. It yields the protein CASSLDARAGELFF.

This clone was observed once. This chain joins TRBV5-5 and TRBJ2-5, with D possibly being TRBD2 (5 bases). CDR1 and CDR2 (germline): SGHKS, YYEKEE (reference sequence). Trimming removed 4 bases from V and 5 bases from J, with 15 bases in between. There are 14 residues in the CDR3. CDR3 nucleotides: TGTGCCAGCAGCCTCAAACTAGGGAGTGAGACCCAGTACTTC. Its protein product is CASSLKLGSETQYF.

The rearrangement uses TRBV7-9 and TRBJ2-3, with D tentatively TRBD2 (5 bases). Germline CDR1 SEHNR, CDR2 FQNEAQ (reference sequence). V was trimmed by 5 bases and J by 6 bases, leaving 18 bases between them. This CDR3 contains 15 residues. The CDR3 DNA follows: TGTGCCAGCAGCCCACGGGATAGCTTTGGGGATACGCAGTATTTT. Translated: CASSPRDSFGDTQYF.

The chain is built from TRBV30 and TRBJ1-3; possibly TRBD1 for D (6 bases). The germline V gene encodes CDR1 GTSNPN and CDR2 SVGIG (reference sequence). The CDR3 has 16 amino acids. The V gene lost 4 bases and the J gene lost 0 bases, with 16 bases spanning the gap. CDR3 bases: TGTGCCTGGAAAGGGGGGAGGTCACTCTCTGGAAACACCATATATTTT. It specifies CAWKGGRSLSGNTIYF. The variable domain in full, with the rest retrieved from reference TRBV30 and TRBJ1-3, is SQTIHQWPATLVQPVGSPLSLECTVEGTSNPNLYWYRQAAGRGLQLLFYSVGIGQISSEVPQNLSASRPQDRQFILSSKKLLLSDSGFYLCAWKGGRSLSGNTIYFGEGSWLTVV.

The chain uses TRBV28 and TRBJ1-1; possibly TRBD1 for D (5 bases). The CDR3 length is 12 residues. The ends were cut back, 4 bases at V and 14 bases at J, with 17 bases in the middle. Germline lookup yields CDR1 MDHEN and CDR2 SYDVKM. Here the CDR3 reads CASSSSGGKGFF. CDR3 DNA sequence: TGTGCCAGCAGTTCATCGGGGGGTAAGGGCTTCTTT.

V gene TRBV2 combines with J gene TRBJ1-4; D is uncertain. The CDR3 length is 15 residues. Germline CDR1 SNHLY, CDR2 FYNNEI. Trimming pared 2 bases from V and 4 bases from J, leaving 11 bases between. The CDR3 here is CASSETPGVNEKLFF. The CDR3 coding sequence is TGTGCCAGCAGTGAAACCCCGGGAGTTAATGAAAAACTGTTTTTT. Combining the CDR3 with reference TRBV2 and TRBJ1-4 gives the whole variable domain EPEVTQTPSHQVTQMGQEVILRCVPISNHLYFYWYRQILGQKVEFLVSFYNNEISEKSEIFDDQFSVERPDGSNFTLKIRSTKLEDSAMYFCASSETPGVNEKLFFGSGTQLSVL.

The V gene is TRBV6-5, the J gene TRBJ2-5, with TRBD1 matching 9 bases. With the DNA end fitting TRBJ2-7 better, the J assignment may be wrong. Germline V gene data show CDR1 as MNHEY and CDR2 as SVGAGI. The CDR3 covers 14 residues. CDR3 protein: CASSRGTGFSEQYF. The CDR3 coding sequence is TGTGCCAGCAGCCGCGGGACAGGGTTCTCCGAGCAGTACTTC.

This clone has only one observation. The chain uses TRBV27 and TRBJ1-1, with no clear D. The germline V gene encodes CDR1 MNHEY and CDR2 SMNVEV (reference sequence). The CDR3 spans 16 residues. Trimming removed 2 bases at V and 0 bases at J, with 13 bases between. CDR3 amino acids: CASSLLSVNMNTEAFF. The CDR3 DNA sequence: TGTGCCAGCAGTTTACTCTCGGTTAATATGAACACTGAAGCTTTCTTT.

The chain carries TRBV5-5 and TRBJ2-5; 14 bases match TRBD2. The CDR3 runs 18 residues. Per germline, CDR1 SGHKS and CDR2 YYEKEE (reference sequence). V gave up 0 bases and J gave up 4 bases; unmatched junction bases: 8. The CDR3 here is CASSLAGTSGRLRETQYF. The CDR3 DNA follows: TGTGCCAGCAGCTTGGCTGGGACTAGCGGGAGACTGCGAGAGACCCAGTACTTC.

The chain uses TRBV2 and TRBJ2-1, with 13 bases aligning to TRBD2. CDR1 is SNHLY, CDR2 FYNNEI, per germline. The CDR3 spans 14 residues. Losses at the gene ends were 7 bases for V and 7 bases for J; bases not matched to a gene: 4. CDR3 sequence: CASTGTSGTNEQFF. CDR3 sequence (DNA): TGTGCCAGCACAGGGACTAGCGGGACAAATGAGCAGTTCTTC.

The chain is built from TRBV6-4 and TRBJ1-2, with 7 bases lining up with TRBD1. The CDR3 totals 14 residues. With V trimmed by 2 bases and J by 6 bases, 6 bases remained unmatched. CDR1 and CDR2 from the germline V gene are MRHNA and SNTAGT. This chain's CDR3 is CASSDRQGLHGYTF. The CDR3 DNA is TGTGCCAGCAGTGACAGACAGGGATTGCATGGCTACACCTTC.

CDR3 sequence reads: CASSPEGARNTEAFF. CDR3 nucleotides: TGTGCCAGCAGCCCGGAGGGGGCAAGGAACACTGAAGCTTTCTTT. The genes are TRBV11-3 and TRBJ1-1; 7 bases are a match to TRBD1. The V segment lost 5 bases and the J segment 1 base; nucleotides outside the gene matches: 7. Germline lookup yields CDR1 SGHNT and CDR2 YENEEA. The CDR3 length is 15 residues.

The V call is TRBV4-1, the J call TRBJ2-1; the D is unclear. Germline-derived CDR1 and CDR2 are MGHRA and YSYEKL. Deletions cut 0 bases from V and 7 bases from J, with 10 bases between. The CDR3 spans 14 residues. CDR3 loop: CASSQDQVGNEQFF. DNA for the CDR3: TGCGCCAGCAGCCAAGATCAGGTTGGAAATGAGCAGTTCTTC.

The chain links TRBV28 to TRBJ2-3, with 11 bases that match TRBD1. With V trimmed by 1 base and J by 2 bases, 5 bases remained unmatched. The CDR3 is 17 residues long. Germline values: CDR1 MDHEN, CDR2 SYDVKM. The CDR3 here is CASSLSGQGALTDTQYF. In nucleotides, the CDR3 is TGTGCCAGCAGTTTATCCGGACAGGGGGCTCTCACAGATACGCAGTATTTT.

This chain connects TRBV5-1 to TRBJ1-4; a weak D match, TRBD1 (5 bases). The CDR3 covers 14 residues. The V end lost 0 bases, the J end lost 4 bases, and 7 bases lay between the germline ends. Per germline, CDR1 SGHRS and CDR2 YFSETQ. CDR3 DNA: TGCGCCAGCAGCTTGGCAGGGTTTAATGAAAAACTGTTTTTT. It is translated as CASSLAGFNEKLFF. The variable domain in full, with the rest retrieved from reference TRBV5-1 and TRBJ1-4, is KAGVTQTPRYLIKTRGQQVTLSCSPISGHRSVSWYQQTPGQGLQFLFEYFSETQRNKGNFPGRFSGRQFSNSRSEMNVSTLELGDSALYLCASSLAGFNEKLFFGSGTQLSVL.

This clone occurred a few times. The chain uses TRBV28 and TRBJ2-3; TRBD2 is a possible D gene (6 bases). The CDR3 length is 13 residues. Germline V gene data show CDR1 as MDHEN and CDR2 as SYDVKM. V was clipped by 2 bases and J by 15 bases, with 18 bases between them. DNA for the CDR3: TGTGCCAGCAGTTTAGCGGGGACTGCCGTACAATATTTT. Translating it yields CASSLAGTAVQYF. The entire variable domain, with the rest obtained from reference TRBV28 and TRBJ2-3, is as follows: DVKVTQSSRYLVKRTGEKVFLECVQDMDHENMFWYRQDPGLGLRLIYFSYDVKMKEKGDIPEGYSVSREKKERFSLILESASTNQTSMYLCASSLAGTAVQYFGPGTRLTVL.

The chain joins TRBV19 to TRBJ2-1, with D possibly being TRBD1 or TRBD2 (5 bases each). Deletions cut 4 bases from V and 7 bases from J, with 17 bases between. Germline-derived CDR1 and CDR2 are LNHDA and SQIVND (reference sequence). CDR3 length: 15 residues. In DNA form, the CDR3 reads TGTGCCAGTAGTACCCCCTTCGGGAAGGGGAATGAGCAGTTCTTC. Its protein is CASSTPFGKGNEQFF.

Comments on this clone: Other DNA sequences in this sample translate to the same CDR3. The V and J genes are TRBV5-1 and TRBJ2-3, with TRBD2 matching 10 bases. The germline gives CDR1 SGHRS, CDR2 YFSETQ. CDR3 length: 15 amino acids. V shed 4 bases and J 2 bases; nucleotides not matched to a gene: 4. The CDR3 spells CASSPGLAVTDTQYF. The DNA for the CDR3 is TGCGCCAGCAGCCCCGGACTAGCGGTCACAGATACGCAGTATTTT.

This chain's CDR3 is CASSVGGTYGYTF. In DNA, the CDR3 is TGTGCCAGCAGCGTAGGTGGAACCTATGGCTACACCTTC. This chain uses TRBV9 with TRBJ1-2; no definite D call. V lost 0 bases and J lost 4, with 7 bases in between. Germline V CDR1 and CDR2: SGDLS, YYNGEE. There are 13 residues in the CDR3.

This sequence joins TRBV28 and TRBJ1-1; maybe TRBD1 (6 bases). V gave up 3 bases and J gave up 0 bases, with 11 bases separating them. This CDR3 region has 15 residues. Germline CDR1 reads MDHEN; CDR2 reads SYDVKM. The CDR3 here is CASSLGTGMNTEAFF. In nucleotides, the CDR3 is TGTGCCAGCAGTTTGGGTACAGGGATGAACACTGAAGCTTTCTTT.